The 18 T cell receptor beta chains presented below share a single source sample, sequenced in a study of regulatory T cells in long-lasting Graves disease. Construction of TCR beta libraries relied on iRepertoire HTBI primers and on Arm-PCR targeting CDR3 regions. TCRdb analysed the multiplex PCR reads with MiXCR anew, one entry per CDR3 protein. The table shows over 400,000 distinct CDR3 sequences, with around 15% occurring only once. Time point of the sample: newly diagnosed GD, antithyroid drugs for less than 3 months. After RNA was extracted from PBMCs, the TCR library was made from it. Another study also made use of these data, one on T cells in Graves' hyperthyroidism and ophthalmopathy.

The material was peripheral blood mononuclear cells (PBMCs), obtained at new diagnosis, from a patient treated with antithyroid drugs. These TCRs come from a woman aged 45 to 65 with Graves disease.

This clonotype was seen at least ten times. The gene calls are TRBV28 and TRBJ2-1, with TRBD2 identical over 11 bases. CDR3 length: 16 amino acids. Germline loops: CDR1 MDHEN, CDR2 SYDVKM. J lost 5 bases, V lost 6 bases, and 9 bases had no gene match. The CDR3 sequence is CASRPSSGRPHNEQFF. In DNA form, the CDR3 reads TGTGCCAGCAGACCTTCTAGCGGGAGGCCGCACAATGAGCAGTTCTTC.

This rearrangement joins TRBV6-2 or TRBV6-3 to TRBJ1-5, with D unresolved. This CDR3 contains 16 residues. V was clipped by 0 bases and J by 3 bases, with 12 bases between them. CDR1 MNHEY and CDR2 SVGEGT come from the germline V gene. The chain's CDR3 is CASSYSYRKTNQPQHF. The CDR3 DNA sequence: TGTGCCAGCAGTTACTCGTACCGTAAGACCAATCAGCCCCAGCATTTT.

This clonotype came up many times. The chain uses TRBV28 and TRBJ1-1; D not certain. Germline V lookup: CDR1 MDHEN, CDR2 SYDVKM. Trimming left V 4 bases short and J 11 bases short, with 17 bases between. The CDR3 totals 13 residues. In DNA, the CDR3 is TGTGCCAGCAGTTCGCACGACGGTGGAGCCGCTTTCTTT. Translated: CASSSHDGGAAFF.

This clonotype was observed many times. This sequence joins TRBV4-2 and TRBJ1-5, with TRBD1 as a possible D gene (5 bases). Per the germline V gene, CDR1 is LGHNA and CDR2 is YNFKEQ. The V gene lost 2 bases and the J gene lost 0 bases, with 8 bases spanning the gap. The CDR3 is 15 amino acids. The chain's CDR3 is CASSQWGLSNQPQHF. Written as DNA, the CDR3 is TGTGCCAGCAGCCAATGGGGACTTAGCAATCAGCCCCAGCATTTT.

This clonotype was detected only a few times. V is TRBV27 and J is TRBJ2-7; 12 bases are a match to TRBD1. The CDR3 spans 15 residues. The J segment lost 7 bases and the V segment lost 1 base, leaving 5 bases of the junction unmatched. Germline assignment: CDR1 MNHEY and CDR2 SMNVEV (reference sequence). The CDR3 DNA reads TGTGCCAGCAGTTTATTGGGACAGGGGGCGGGTGAGCAGTACTTC. It yields the protein CASSLLGQGAGEQYF.

The rearrangement links TRBV5-1 to TRBJ2-1; 9 bases agree with TRBD2. V dropped 0 bases and J dropped 8; count of bases not matched to a gene: 3. The CDR3 totals 14 residues. Germline CDR1 SGHRS, CDR2 YFSETQ. The CDR3 is CASSLEREVDEQFF. The CDR3, as DNA: TGCGCCAGCAGCTTGGAGCGGGAGGTGGATGAGCAGTTCTTC.

J is TRBJ1-2 and V is TRBV6-1, with 10 bases lining up with TRBD1. CDR3 length: 15 amino acids. The V gene's germline CDR1 is MNHNS and CDR2 SASEGT. With V trimmed by 5 bases and J by 6 bases, 9 bases remained unmatched. CDR3 nucleotides: TGTGCCAGCAGTACCCGGACAGGGGGTGAAAATGGCTACACCTTC. This sequence encodes CASSTRTGGENGYTF.

There are many counts of this clonotype. The chain uses TRBV7-7 and TRBJ2-1; TRBD1 matches 10 bases. Gene TRBJ2-5 matches the end of the DNA better, so the J call may be wrong. This CDR3 comprises 14 residues. Germline V CDR1 and CDR2: SSHAT, FNYEAQ (reference sequence). The CDR3 DNA follows: TGTGCCAGCAGCCGGGACAGGGGAGGGGAGACCCAGTACTTC. It translates to CASSRDRGGETQYF.

Remarks on this clonotype: An end of the junction does not agree with germline; a read error may underlie this. The J gene is TRBJ1-1, the V gene TRBV12-3 or TRBV12-4, with a tentative D call TRBD1 (5 bases). CDR3 length: 13 residues. CDR3 in DNA: TGTGTCAGCAGTTTTTCGGGGGGCACTGAAGCTTTCTTT. Protein product: CVSSFSGGTEAFF.

The sample holds many counts of this clonotype. V gene TRBV6-1 combines with J gene TRBJ1-3; 9 bases map to TRBD1. V lost 5 bases, J lost 1 base, and 6 bases stayed unmatched. The CDR3 totals 16 residues. CDR1 MNHNS and CDR2 SASEGT come from the germline V gene. The CDR3 is CASSTGQGRSGNTIYF. The CDR3 nucleotides read TGTGCCAGCAGTACGGGACAGGGTCGATCTGGAAACACCATATATTTT.

The chain recombines TRBV25-1 with TRBJ2-7; TRBD1 agrees at 9 bases. This CDR3 comprises 13 residues. Looked up from germline, CDR1 is MGHDK and CDR2 is SYGVNS. The J segment lost 4 bases and the V segment lost 8 bases, leaving 6 bases of the junction unmatched. The CDR3 nucleotides read TGTGCCAGCTGGCCGGGACAGGGATACGAGCAGTACTTC. It codes for CASWPGQGYEQYF.

In its sample, this clonotype was seen many times. The chain combines TRBV12-3 or TRBV12-4 with TRBJ2-1; 7 bases agree with TRBD2. J lost 4 bases, V lost 2 bases, and 5 bases had no gene match. CDR3 length: 15 residues. The CDR3 reads CASSLSSGGYNEQFF. The CDR3, as DNA: TGTGCCAGCAGTTTATCTAGCGGCGGTTACAATGAGCAGTTCTTC.

The chain combines TRBV4-1 with TRBJ2-3; 9 positions match TRBD2. The CDR3 totals 15 residues. The germline V gene encodes CDR1 MGHRA and CDR2 YSYEKL. V was pared by 1 base and J by 6 bases, with 5 bases of the junction left unmatched. The CDR3 protein is CASSQVATSGDTQYF. The CDR3 coding sequence is TGCGCCAGCAGCCAAGTGGCGACTAGCGGTGATACGCAGTATTTT.

Ten or more counts support this clonotype. Here the CDR3 DNA reads TGTGCCAGCAGTCCTAGCTTATTCGTCTATCCGGGAGCTTTCTTT. Encoded protein: CASSPSLFVYPGAFF. This chain joins TRBV28 and TRBJ1-1; no firm D call. The CDR3 consists of 15 residues. Germline V gives CDR1 MDHEN, CDR2 SYDVKM. V was cut by 5 bases and J by 10 bases, with 23 bases left in between.

This clonotype was counted ten times or more. The chain has TRBV4-1 and TRBJ2-5; D is ambiguous. CDR1 and CDR2 from the germline V gene are MGHRA and YSYEKL. The CDR3 runs to 13 residues. Deletions cut 4 bases from V and 1 base from J, with 7 bases between. CDR3 amino acids: CASSLLFQETQYF. DNA of the CDR3: TGCGCCAGCAGCCTTCTATTCCAAGAGACCCAGTACTTC.

This clonotype turned up a few times. The chain couples TRBV5-6 to TRBJ1-2; 8 nucleotides agree with TRBD1. Trimming removed 4 bases from V and 4 bases from J; junction bases left unmatched: 3. Germline V gene data show CDR1 as SGHDT and CDR2 as YYEEEE. CDR3 length equals 13 residues. The CDR3 loop reads CASSRGTGYGYTF. Written as DNA, the CDR3 is TGTGCCAGCAGCCGAGGGACAGGCTATGGCTACACCTTC.

As for this clonotype: Just one base apart from a much larger clone, this may be a read error. The V and J genes are TRBV6-1 and TRBJ2-2; 7 bases line up with TRBD1. Germline CDR1 MNHNS, CDR2 SASEGT. This CDR3 has 17 residues. In DNA form, the CDR3 reads TGTGCCGGCAGTAACGATATCGCGGACAGGTTCACCGGGGAGCTGTTTTTT. It is translated as CAGSNDIADRFTGELFF.

This clonotype was detected ten times or more. The chain has TRBV11-2 and TRBJ2-3; D not certain. CDR3 size: 15 residues. Deletions cut 1 base from V and 4 bases from J, with 12 bases between. Germline lookup yields CDR1 SGHAT and CDR2 FQNNGV. The DNA for the CDR3 is TGTGCCAGCAGCTTAGTACGTGGGGTCGCAGATACGCAGTATTTT. As protein: CASSLVRGVADTQYF.